The rows below give T cell receptor beta chains drawn from one sample of a study of blood T cell repertoires in COVID-19. Sequenced by immunoSEQ multiplex PCR; TCRdb stores in-frame clones only, minus some. The sample includes around 80,000 clones, less than 90% of them seen just once. The sequencing input was peripheral blood. All receptors come from a man in his fifties or sixties with COVID-19, enrolled during active disease. Each CDR3 is given with its conserved first and last residue. D genes are given only for firm matches. The size field is filled for only some rows; it gives once, few, many or a size class.

>.|TRBJ2-7|TRBV6-2/TRBV6-3|TRBD1
CASSSTSLGQGYEQYF
TGTGCCAGCAGTTCCACCTCCCTGGGACAGGGCTACGAGCAGTACTTC
>.|TRBJ2-7|TRBV5-1|.
CASSLGQNSYEQYF
TGCGCCAGCAGCTTAGGACAGAATAGTTACGAGCAGTACTTC
>.|TRBJ2-1|TRBV4-1|TRBD2
CASSHELAEPYNEQFF
TGCGCCAGCAGCCATGAACTAGCGGAGCCTTACAATGAGCAGTTCTTC
>.|TRBJ1-5|TRBV3-1/TRBV3-2|.
CASSQAGGNNQPQHF
TGTGCCAGCAGCCAAGCGGGGGGAAACAATCAGCCCCAGCATTTT
>.|TRBJ1-6|TRBV5-1|.
CASSSSAGDGALHF
TGCGCCAGCAGCTCGTCGGCCGGCGACGGGGCCCTCCACTTT
>.|TRBJ2-1|TRBV4-1|TRBD1
CASSQGTGYNEQFF
TGCGCCAGCAGCCAGGGGACAGGTTACAATGAGCAGTTCTTC
>.|TRBJ2-3|TRBV5-4|TRBD1
CASSSGTASTDTQYF
TGTGCCAGCAGCTCTGGGACAGCTAGCACAGATACGCAGTATTTT
>.|TRBJ1-5|TRBV19|.
CASSPGPAGYSPQHF
TGTGCCAGTAGCCCCGGCCCGGCGGGCTATTCGCCCCAGCATTTT
>.|TRBJ2-5|TRBV3-1/TRBV3-2|TRBD2
CASRVSGSSQETQYF
TGTGCCAGCAGAGTTAGCGGGAGTTCTCAAGAGACCCAGTACTTC
>.|TRBJ1-2|TRBV24-1|.
CATSDPLQAWTF
TGTGCCACCAGTGATCCCCTACAGGCGTGGACCTTC
>once|TRBJ1-1|TRBV19|.
CASSARQEGAFF
TGTGCCAGTAGTGCCCGCCAGGAGGGGGCTTTCTTT
>.|TRBJ1-3|TRBV4-1|TRBD1
CASSQWGQTGASGNTIYF
TGCGCCAGCAGCCAGTGGGGACAGACCGGTGCCTCTGGAAACACCATATATTTT
>.|TRBJ2-7|TRBV7-3|.
CASSLEVRGEQYF
TGTGCCAGCAGCTTAGAGGTGCGTGGCGAGCAGTACTTC
>.|TRBJ2-7|TRBV30|TRBD2
CAWSPFGTIPYEQYF
TGTGCCTGGAGCCCGTTCGGGACTATCCCCTACGAGCAGTACTTC
>.|TRBJ2-1|TRBV21-1|.
CASSKIDSGGGEQFF
TGTGCCAGCAGCAAAATCGACTCCGGTGGAGGTGAGCAGTTCTTC
>few|TRBJ2-7|TRBV29-1|.
CSVQGGRGALAEQYF
TGCAGCGTTCAAGGGGGGCGCGGAGCCCTCGCCGAGCAGTACTTC
>medium-sized|TRBJ2-5|TRBV15|.
CATSVLAGETQYF
TGTGCCACCAGCGTACTAGCTGGGGAGACCCAGTACTTC
>.|TRBJ1-3|TRBV7-2|.
CASSTEAGNTIYF
TGTGCCAGCAGCACTGAAGCTGGAAACACCATATATTTT
>.|TRBJ1-5|TRBV9|TRBD1
CASSEGQGASNQPQHF
TGTGCCAGCAGCGAAGGACAGGGGGCTTCTAATCAGCCCCAGCATTTT
>.|TRBJ2-5|TRBV6-5|.
CASSYSGVPRTQYF
TGTGCCAGCAGTTACTCGGGAGTCCCGAGGACCCAGTACTTC
>.|TRBJ2-3|TRBV9|TRBD2
CASSASGRGSTSDTQYF
TGTGCCAGCAGCGCAAGTGGGCGCGGGAGTACCTCAGATACGCAGTATTTT
>.|TRBJ2-5|TRBV2|.
CASKTGYQETQYF
TGTGCCAGCAAGACAGGCTATCAGGAGACCCAGTACTTC
>.|TRBJ2-3|TRBV19|TRBD2
CASSLFPGTTLPDTQYF
TGTGCCAGTAGTCTCTTCCCCGGGACTACCCTGCCAGATACGCAGTATTTT
>.|TRBJ1-1|TRBV19|.
CASSIIGRGSRNTEAFF
TGTGCCAGTAGTATCATCGGTCGAGGTTCCCGGAACACTGAAGCTTTCTTT
>.|TRBJ2-3|TRBV6-1|TRBD2
CASSEKAGSADTQYF
TGTGCCAGCAGTGAGAAAGCGGGGAGTGCAGATACGCAGTATTTT
>.|TRBJ2-6|TRBV19|TRBD2
CASSAGWGGNSGANVLTF
TGTGCCAGTAGTGCGGGATGGGGAGGGAATTCTGGGGCCAACGTCCTGACTTTC
>.|TRBJ2-2|TRBV4-2|.
CASSPSEGAVGELFF
TGTGCCAGCAGCCCAAGCGAGGGTGCGGTCGGGGAGCTGTTTTTT
>.|TRBJ1-1|TRBV27|.
CASSLSRDTEAFF
TGTGCCAGCAGTTTAAGCAGGGACACTGAAGCTTTCTTT
>.|TRBJ2-7|TRBV11-2|TRBD2
CASSSGLAGTSGQYF
TGTGCCAGCAGCTCTGGGCTAGCGGGAACTTCCGGGCAGTACTTC
>.|TRBJ1-6|TRBV6-1|TRBD1
CASSERDRYNSPLHF
TGTGCCAGCAGTGAACGGGACAGATATAATTCACCCCTCCACTTT
>.|TRBJ2-7|TRBV19|.
CASSSTRGIEQYF
TGTGCCAGTAGTTCCACCCGGGGGATCGAGCAGTACTTC
>.|TRBJ2-1|TRBV5-1|TRBD2
CASSRTSGSLNEQFF
TGCGCCAGCAGCAGGACTAGCGGGAGTTTAAATGAGCAGTTCTTC
>.|TRBJ1-1|TRBV20-1|TRBD1
CSARVGQPVGF
TGCAGTGCTAGAGTGGGACAGCCTGTTGGGTTT
>.|TRBJ2-3|TRBV4-2|TRBD2
CASSRTSGAGTDTQYF
TGTGCCAGCAGCCGTACTAGCGGTGCGGGCACAGATACGCAGTATTTT
>.|TRBJ2-2|TRBV7-8|TRBD2
CASSLAGGITGELFF
TGTGCCAGCAGTTTAGCGGGAGGAATCACCGGGGAGCTGTTTTTT
>.|TRBJ2-7|TRBV2|TRBD2
CASSGLAGGLDEQYF
TGTGCCAGCAGTGGCCTAGCGGGAGGGCTCGACGAGCAGTACTTC
>.|TRBJ2-3|TRBV18|.
CASSPDRYTQYF
TGTGCCAGCTCGCCTGACAGATACACGCAGTATTTT
>.|TRBJ1-1|TRBV2|TRBD1
CASTDTRDSEAFF
TGTGCCAGCACTGATACTCGGGACAGTGAAGCTTTCTTT
>.|TRBJ2-1|TRBV20-1|.
CSASPNGYNEQFF
TGCAGTGCTAGTCCAAACGGGTACAATGAGCAGTTCTTC
>.|TRBJ2-6|TRBV9|TRBD1
CASSVAGTGASGANVLTF
TGTGCCAGCAGCGTAGCCGGGACAGGGGCCTCTGGGGCCAACGTCCTGACTTTC
>.|TRBJ1-2|TRBV9|.
CASSLRGGANYGYTF
TGTGCCAGCAGCCTTAGGGGGGGTGCTAACTATGGCTACACCTTC
>.|TRBJ1-5|TRBV29-1|.
CSVADGGNQPQHF
TGCAGCGTTGCTGATGGGGGGAATCAGCCCCAGCATTTT
>.|TRBJ1-1|TRBV6-5|.
CASTRGGNTEAFF
TGTGCCAGCACCAGAGGGGGGAACACTGAAGCTTTCTTT
>few|TRBJ2-2|TRBV6-4|TRBD2
CASSLAGGSGELFF
TGTGCCAGCAGTCTAGCGGGAGGCAGCGGGGAGCTGTTTTTT
>.|TRBJ1-1|TRBV7-9|TRBD1
CASSLDRGNTEAFF
TGTGCCAGCAGCTTGGACAGGGGGAACACTGAAGCTTTCTTT
>.|TRBJ2-1|TRBV11-2|.
CASSPVSRLAPSNNEQFF
TGTGCCAGTAGCCCCGTAAGCCGGCTAGCGCCATCTAACAATGAGCAGTTCTTC
>.|TRBJ2-2|TRBV6-6|TRBD1
CASSRGSTGAGYTGELFF
TGTGCCAGCAGTCGTGGATCAACAGGGGCAGGATACACCGGGGAGCTGTTTTTT
>.|TRBJ2-1|TRBV18|TRBD1
CASSPLGTGDYNEQFF
TGTGCCAGCTCACCGCTTGGGACAGGGGACTACAATGAGCAGTTCTTC
>few|TRBJ1-2|TRBV18|TRBD1
CASSPGTGSYGYTF
TGTGCCAGCTCACCCGGGACAGGGAGCTATGGCTACACCTTC
>.|TRBJ2-2|TRBV13|.
CASSFSGVANTGELFF
TGTGCCAGCAGCTTCTCGGGGGTTGCGAACACCGGGGAGCTGTTTTTT
>.|TRBJ2-3|TRBV11-2|TRBD2
CASRKSGIRTDTQYF
TGTGCCAGCAGAAAAAGCGGGATAAGGACAGATACGCAGTATTTT
>.|TRBJ2-5|TRBV2|TRBD2
CASSGLAETPQETQYF
TGTGCCAGCAGTGGGCTAGCGGAGACCCCCCAAGAGACCCAGTACTTC
>.|TRBJ1-2|TRBV6-2/TRBV6-3|.
CASSYSPEANYGYTF
TGTGCCAGCAGTTACTCTCCAGAAGCTAACTATGGCTACACCTTC
>.|TRBJ2-2|TRBV30|.
CAWSTNQGPGELFF
TGTGCCTGGAGTACTAACCAGGGTCCGGGGGAGCTGTTTTTT
>many|TRBJ1-1|TRBV6-2/TRBV6-3|.
CASSYPKTGGSTEAFF
TGTGCCAGCAGTTACCCTAAAACGGGGGGCAGCACTGAAGCTTTCTTT
>.|TRBJ2-1|TRBV6-2/TRBV6-3|TRBD2
CASSYYRGGDNEQFF
TGTGCCAGCAGTTACTATAGGGGAGGGGACAATGAGCAGTTCTTC
>.|TRBJ1-2|TRBV5-1|.
CASSQGIRDGYGYTF
TGCGCCAGCAGTCAGGGAATTAGAGACGGCTATGGCTACACCTTC
>.|TRBJ1-1|TRBV6-4|.
CASSVDTNTEAFF
TGTGCCAGCAGTGTAGATACGAACACTGAAGCTTTCTTT
>.|TRBJ2-5|TRBV5-4|TRBD2
CASSSPGLAGVETQYF
TGTGCCAGCAGCTCACCGGGACTAGCGGGAGTGGAGACCCAGTACTTC
>.|TRBJ1-6|TRBV5-1|.
CASSVQGGDSPLHF
TGCGCCAGCAGCGTACAGGGTGGGGATTCACCCCTCCACTTT